The 32 T cell receptor beta chains below all came from one sample that was sequenced in a study of shared clonotypes between healthy human individuals. Some clones are missing from TCRdb's copy, which holds only in-frame ones; the method was immunoSEQ multiplex PCR. The table has millions of clones, 85% to 95% seen once. Input material: naive CD4+ T cells sorted from blood. Stated subset: CD45RA+ positively selected. These receptors were collected from a man between 18 and 35 years old in good health.

V and J are TRBV5-6 and TRBJ1-6, with 11 bases aligning to TRBD1. This CDR3 comprises 15 residues. V gave up 4 bases and J gave up 10 bases; unmatched junction bases: 7. Per germline, CDR1 SGHDT and CDR2 YYEEEE. The CDR3 region is CASSQDRGRKSPLHF. In nucleotides, the CDR3 is TGTGCCAGCAGCCAGGACAGGGGGCGTAAATCACCCCTCCACTTT.

V gene TRBV11-2 combines with J gene TRBJ2-7; D is undetermined. Germline V gene sequence: CDR1 SGHAT, CDR2 FQNNGV. There are 11 residues in the CDR3. The germline V and J ends were trimmed by 1 base and 6 bases, with 4 bases remaining between them. CDR3 sequence reads: CASSLGREQYF. The CDR3 DNA sequence: TGTGCCAGCAGCTTAGGACGCGAGCAGTACTTC.

The rearrangement links TRBV10-3 to TRBJ1-2; D ambiguous. Germline V lookup: CDR1 ENHRY, CDR2 SYGVKD. CDR3 length: 15 amino acids. Trimming pared 3 bases from V and 1 base from J, leaving 12 bases between. Here the CDR3 DNA reads TGTGCCATCAGTGAAGGGAAGGGTTATAACTATGGCTACACCTTC. Amino acids: CAISEGKGYNYGYTF.

The chain is built from TRBV6-5 and TRBJ1-1; D is unclear. Germline V gives CDR1 MNHEY, CDR2 SVGAGI. The CDR3 has 12 amino acids. Trimming removed 6 bases at V and 5 bases at J, with 10 bases between. CDR3 sequence (DNA): TGTGCCAGCAGATCTATCGGGACTGAAGCTTTCTTT. Amino acid sequence: CASRSIGTEAFF.

V usage is TRBV19 and J usage is TRBJ1-5; no firm D call. Germline values: CDR1 LNHDA, CDR2 SQIVND (reference sequence). The V end lost 5 bases, the J end lost 4 bases, and 9 bases lay between the germline ends. The CDR3 has 13 residues. The DNA for the CDR3 is TGTGCCAGTAGTCGTCAGCTAAATCAGCCCCAGCATTTT. This translates into CASSRQLNQPQHF.

The chain uses TRBV7-3 and TRBJ2-3, with 11 positions matching TRBD2. With 5 bases clipped from V and 4 bases from J, the junction kept 5 bases outside the gene matches. Germline assignment: CDR1 SGHTA and CDR2 FQGTGA. This CDR3 has 15 residues. The DNA of the CDR3 is TGTGCCAGCAGCACACTAGCGGGGGCCTCAGATACGCAGTATTTT. It encodes CASSTLAGASDTQYF.

The genes are TRBV19 and TRBJ1-4; D gene ambiguous. Germline V gene data show CDR1 as LNHDA and CDR2 as SQIVND (reference sequence). V was clipped by 6 bases and J by 5 bases, with 7 bases between them. The CDR3 sequence is 12 residues long. The CDR3 is CASRSGNEKLFF. For the CDR3, the DNA is TGTGCCAGTAGGTCGGGGAATGAAAAACTGTTTTTT.

In this sample, this clone turned up once. The same CDR3 also results from other DNA sequences found in this sample. The CDR3 reads CASSLYGYEQYF. The CDR3 DNA is TGTGCCAGCAGTTTATATGGGTACGAGCAGTACTTC. This rearrangement joins TRBV28 to TRBJ2-7; D is ambiguous. The V end was cut by 1 base, the J end by 4 bases, with 5 bases between. The CDR3 is 12 residues long. Germline V gene data show CDR1 as MDHEN and CDR2 as SYDVKM.

This clone was recorded only once. The chain combines TRBV9 with TRBJ2-5; maybe TRBD2 (6 bases). The CDR3 extends over 16 amino acids. Germline CDR1 is SGDLS and CDR2 is YYNGEE. V lost 3 bases and J 9 bases, leaving 24 bases between the germline ends. The CDR3 DNA sequence: TGTGCCAGCAGCGCCCGAGGGCGGGAACCCTTCTCGGCCCAGTACTTC. This codes for CASSARGREPFSAQYF.

Remarks on this clone: Other DNA sequences within the sample encode an identical CDR3. V usage is TRBV19 and J usage is TRBJ1-1; TRBD1 agrees at 7 bases. CDR3 length equals 14 residues. Looked up from germline, CDR1 is LNHDA and CDR2 is SQIVND (reference sequence). After removal of 4 bases from V and 0 bases from J, the junction contained 2 bases not matched to a gene. The CDR3 DNA reads as TGTGCCAGTAGTACTGGACAGGTGAACACTGAAGCTTTCTTT. This gives the protein CASSTGQVNTEAFF.

Details on this clone: A read error may produce the germline difference seen at one junction end. V is TRBV2 and J is TRBJ1-3; no definite D call. This CDR3 contains 13 residues. CDR1 is SNHLY and CDR2 is FYNNEI in the germline V gene. This CDR3 reads CASSIDWGNAIYF. The DNA of the CDR3 is TGTGCCAGCAGTATCGACTGGGGAAACGCCATATATTTT.

DNA of the CDR3: TGTGCCAGCAGCTTGTATCGGGTTAATGAAAAACTGTTTTTT. This gives the protein CASSLYRVNEKLFF. This chain joins TRBV5-6 and TRBJ1-4, with unresolved D. Germline CDR1 reads SGHDT; CDR2 reads YYEEEE. The germline V and J ends were trimmed by 1 base and 4 bases, with 8 bases remaining between them. CDR3 length equals 14 residues.

The rearrangement joins TRBV28 to TRBJ1-2, with D possibly TRBD1 on 6 matching bases. The CDR3 has 14 amino acids. V was cut by 6 bases and J by 8 bases, with 19 bases left in between. Germline CDR1 reads MDHEN; CDR2 reads SYDVKM. CDR3 bases: TGTGCCAGCAGCCTACGGACAGTAGAAAACGGCTACACCTTC. Its protein product is CASSLRTVENGYTF.

This chain joins TRBV5-4 and TRBJ2-2; D perhaps matches TRBD1 (5 bases). This CDR3 is 15 amino acids long. Deletions cut 0 bases from V and 3 bases from J, with 9 bases between. The V gene's germline CDR1 is SGHNT and CDR2 YYREEE (reference sequence). The DNA of the CDR3 is TGTGCCAGCAGCTTGGGACAGAAGGACACCGGGGAGCTGTTTTTT. Its protein is CASSLGQKDTGELFF.

The chain recombines TRBV6-1 with TRBJ2-7; 11 nucleotides agree with TRBD2. The CDR3 runs 14 residues. V was clipped by 8 bases and J by 0 bases; unmatched bases: 3. The germline CDR1 and CDR2 sequences are MNHNS and SASEGT. The CDR3 spells CASYSGRASYEQYF. CDR3 nucleotides: TGTGCCAGCTATAGCGGGAGGGCCTCCTACGAGCAGTACTTC.

The chain couples TRBV6-6 to TRBJ2-7; D uncertain. Per the germline V gene, CDR1 is MNHNY and CDR2 is SVGAGI (reference sequence). V was clipped by 6 bases and J by 3 bases, with 21 bases between them. The length of the CDR3 is 16 residues. In DNA form, the CDR3 reads TGTGCCAGCAGATTACTCGACACCGGGTCCATCTACGAGCAGTACTTC. Translation gives CASRLLDTGSIYEQYF.

J is TRBJ1-3 and V is TRBV30; D uncertain. This CDR3 is built from 15 residues. Trimming cost V 0 bases and J 3 bases, with 12 bases left between them. Germline loops: CDR1 GTSNPN, CDR2 SVGIG (reference sequence). CDR3 protein: CAWSVVSGFGNTIYF. CDR3 DNA: TGTGCCTGGAGTGTCGTCAGCGGATTTGGAAACACCATATATTTT.

V gene TRBV10-3 combines with J gene TRBJ2-2, with 10 positions matching TRBD1. Losses at the gene ends were 10 bases for V and 0 bases for J; bases not matched to a gene: 2. The CDR3 covers 14 residues. Germline assignment: CDR1 ENHRY and CDR2 SYGVKD. The CDR3 loop reads CATGTGANTGELFF. CDR3 DNA sequence: TGTGCCACCGGGACAGGGGCGAACACCGGGGAGCTGTTTTTT.

V and J are TRBV6-9 and TRBJ1-1; 10 bases are a match to TRBD1. Germline V gene sequence: CDR1 MNHGY, CDR2 SVAAGI. This CDR3 is 17 amino acids long. J was trimmed by 3 bases and V by 6 bases; bases with no gene match: 13. The CDR3: CASRLTGGLWRDTEAFF. The CDR3 DNA reads TGTGCCAGCAGATTGACAGGGGGCTTATGGAGGGACACTGAAGCTTTCTTT.

This chain connects TRBV2 to TRBJ1-5; 8 nucleotides line up with TRBD1. Per the germline V gene, CDR1 is SNHLY and CDR2 is FYNNEI. V gave up 7 bases and J gave up 3 bases; unmatched junction bases: 8. The CDR3 length is 15 residues. This chain's CDR3 is CASTPQGAHNQPQHF. The CDR3 nucleotides read TGTGCCAGCACCCCCCAGGGGGCGCACAATCAGCCCCAGCATTTT.

This CDR3 reads CAWSVEGGHLILPLHF. The DNA of the CDR3 is TGTGCCTGGAGTGTAGAGGGGGGGCACCTAATTTTACCCCTCCACTTT. This chain links TRBV30 with TRBJ1-6; a possible D gene is TRBD1 (6 bases). Germline-derived CDR1 and CDR2 are GTSNPN and SVGIG (reference sequence). V gave up 0 bases and J gave up 12 bases, with 21 bases separating them. This CDR3 has 16 amino acids.

This chain joins TRBV7-3 and TRBJ2-3; D is perhaps TRBD2 (5 bases). The CDR3 length is 13 residues. The V end was cut by 5 bases, the J end by 4 bases, with 10 bases between. Germline V gene lookup returns CDR1 SGHTA and CDR2 FQGTGA. The CDR3 loop is CASSKEVADTQYF. The CDR3 DNA follows: TGTGCCAGCAGCAAGGAGGTTGCAGATACGCAGTATTTT.

This rearrangement joins TRBV4-1 to TRBJ2-5; 7 bases map to TRBD2. The CDR3 totals 17 residues. V was clipped by 4 bases and J by 5 bases; unmatched bases: 16. Germline V gene lookup returns CDR1 MGHRA and CDR2 YSYEKL. Here the CDR3 DNA reads TGCGCCAGCAGCCTTTCAGCGGGCACTAGCGCTCGGGAGACCCAGTACTTC. It specifies CASSLSAGTSARETQYF.

This chain joins TRBV2 and TRBJ1-1; 7 nucleotides line up with TRBD1. The CDR3 consists of 15 residues. Germline V CDR1 and CDR2: SNHLY, FYNNEI. V was clipped by 6 bases and J by 1 base; unmatched bases: 8. CDR3 in DNA: TGTGCCAGCAGCGCCCAGGGGGGGGCGAACACTGAAGCTTTCTTT. It encodes CASSAQGGANTEAFF.

A remark on this clone: Other DNA sequences within the sample encode an identical CDR3. This chain connects TRBV2 to TRBJ1-4, with unresolved D. The CDR3 spans 14 residues. Trimming removed 2 bases from V and 5 bases from J, with 9 bases in between. From germline, CDR1 is SNHLY and CDR2 FYNNEI. CDR3 sequence reads: CASSESGLNEKLFF. The CDR3 coding sequence is TGTGCCAGCAGTGAAAGCGGGCTCAATGAAAAACTGTTTTTT.

J is TRBJ2-7 and V is TRBV6-7; tentative D call: TRBD2 (6 bases). TRBV6-7 falls under the ORF class, with uncertain function. The V and J ends lost 5 bases and 6 bases respectively, with 17 bases between them. The CDR3 sequence is 14 residues long. DNA of the CDR3: TGTGCCAGCAGTCCCCGGGACTCCCAGGCCGAGCAGTACTTC. This sequence encodes CASSPRDSQAEQYF.

The gene calls are TRBV14 and TRBJ2-3; D uncertain. Trimming cost V 0 bases and J 2 bases, with 12 bases left between them. There are 16 residues in the CDR3. CDR1 and CDR2 from the germline V gene are SGHDN and FVKESK. CDR3 nucleotide sequence: TGTGCCAGCAGCCAAGATGCCGGGTTGATCACAGATACGCAGTATTTT. Protein: CASSQDAGLITDTQYF.

The CDR3 protein is CASRPGTGGPYGYTF. The CDR3 nucleotides read TGTGCCAGCAGACCCGGGACAGGGGGCCCCTATGGCTACACCTTC. The rearrangement uses TRBV27 and TRBJ1-2, with 12 bases that match TRBD1. CDR1 and CDR2 (germline): MNHEY, SMNVEV (reference sequence). J lost 4 bases, V lost 6 bases, and 6 bases had no gene match. The CDR3 loop spans 15 amino acids.

Notes on this clone: Germline and junction disagree at one end, which may indicate a read error. The genes are TRBV5-4 and TRBJ1-2; TRBD1 might be the D (6 bases). Germline V CDR1 and CDR2: SGHNT, YYREEE (reference sequence). There are 14 residues in the CDR3. CDR3 nucleotides: TGTGCCAGCAGCTTTTTGGACAGAAACTATGGCTACGCCTTC. This encodes CASSFLDRNYGYAF.

This chain links TRBV5-1 with TRBJ2-1; TRBD1 agrees at 9 bases. The J segment lost 6 bases and the V segment lost 4 bases, leaving 11 bases of the junction unmatched. This CDR3 has 16 amino acids. Germline V lookup: CDR1 SGHRS, CDR2 YFSETQ. The CDR3 spells CASSEPGQGLSNEQFF. The CDR3 bases are TGCGCCAGCAGCGAACCGGGACAGGGTCTTAGCAATGAGCAGTTCTTC.

This clone has a handful of counts. The V gene is TRBV6-6, the J gene TRBJ2-5; the D is unclear. The J call may be incorrect, as the DNA end agrees better with TRBJ2-7. In germline, CDR1 is MNHNY, CDR2 SVGAGI (reference sequence). The CDR3 spans 12 residues. The CDR3 here is CASRMGWYEQYF. The CDR3 DNA is TGTGCCAGCAGAATGGGGTGGTACGAGCAGTACTTC.

In regard to this clone: Other DNA sequences of this sample code for an identical CDR3. The chain links TRBV6-5 to TRBJ1-5; D is possibly TRBD1 (5 bases). V gave up 5 bases and J gave up 4 bases, with 9 bases separating them. Germline-derived CDR1 and CDR2 are MNHEY and SVGAGI. The CDR3 sequence is 13 residues long. The CDR3 reads CASSRQRNQPQHF. DNA of the CDR3: TGTGCCAGCAGTCGACAGCGAAATCAGCCCCAGCATTTT.